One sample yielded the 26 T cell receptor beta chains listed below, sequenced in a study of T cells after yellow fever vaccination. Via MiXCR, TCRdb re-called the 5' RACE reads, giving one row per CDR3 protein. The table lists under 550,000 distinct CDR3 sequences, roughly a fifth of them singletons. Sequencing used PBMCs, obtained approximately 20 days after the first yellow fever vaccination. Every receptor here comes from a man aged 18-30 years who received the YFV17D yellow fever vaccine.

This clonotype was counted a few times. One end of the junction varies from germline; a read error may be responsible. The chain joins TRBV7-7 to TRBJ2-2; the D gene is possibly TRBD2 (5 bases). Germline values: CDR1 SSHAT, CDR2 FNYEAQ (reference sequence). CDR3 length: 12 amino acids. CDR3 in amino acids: CASSQEGGELFF. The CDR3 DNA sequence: TGTGCTAGCAGCCAAGAGGGAGGGGAGCTGTTTTTT.

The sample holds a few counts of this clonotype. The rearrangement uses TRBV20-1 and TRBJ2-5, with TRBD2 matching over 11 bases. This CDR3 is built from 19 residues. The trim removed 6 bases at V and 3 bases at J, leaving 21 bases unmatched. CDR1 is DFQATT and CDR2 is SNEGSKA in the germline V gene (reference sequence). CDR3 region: CSAWGLAGGSRQAKETQYF. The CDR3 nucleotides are TGCAGTGCCTGGGGGCTAGCGGGGGGAAGTAGACAGGCCAAAGAGACCCAGTACTTC.

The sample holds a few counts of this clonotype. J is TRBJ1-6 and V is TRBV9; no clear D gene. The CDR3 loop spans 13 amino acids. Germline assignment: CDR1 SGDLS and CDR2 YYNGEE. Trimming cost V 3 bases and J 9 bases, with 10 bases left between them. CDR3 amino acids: CASSGNPSSPLHF. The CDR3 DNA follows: TGTGCCAGCAGCGGCAATCCGAGTTCACCCCTCCACTTT.

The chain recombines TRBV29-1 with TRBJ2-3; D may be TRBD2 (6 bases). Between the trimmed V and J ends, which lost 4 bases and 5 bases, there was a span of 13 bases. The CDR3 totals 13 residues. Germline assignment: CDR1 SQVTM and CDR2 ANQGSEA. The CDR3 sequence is CSVVIGEEDTQYF. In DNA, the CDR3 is TGCAGCGTTGTAATAGGGGAGGAAGATACGCAGTATTTT.

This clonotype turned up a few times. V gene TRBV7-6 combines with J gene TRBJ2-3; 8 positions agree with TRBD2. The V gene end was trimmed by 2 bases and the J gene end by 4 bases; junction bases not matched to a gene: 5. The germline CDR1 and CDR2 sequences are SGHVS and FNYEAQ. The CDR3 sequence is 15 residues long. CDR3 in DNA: TGTGCCAGCAGCTTACTCCCGGGGGGGGCAGATACGCAGTATTTT. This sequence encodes CASSLLPGGADTQYF.

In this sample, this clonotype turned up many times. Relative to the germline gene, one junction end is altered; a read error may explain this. The CDR3 DNA is TGTGCCAGCAATTACTCCAGGGGGACAGGCTTTGGAGATACGCAGTATTTT. Encoded protein: CASNYSRGTGFGDTQYF. The rearrangement joins TRBV6-5 to TRBJ2-3; TRBD1 agrees at 8 bases. Germline-derived CDR1 and CDR2 are MNHEY and SVGAGI. The CDR3 is 17 amino acids.

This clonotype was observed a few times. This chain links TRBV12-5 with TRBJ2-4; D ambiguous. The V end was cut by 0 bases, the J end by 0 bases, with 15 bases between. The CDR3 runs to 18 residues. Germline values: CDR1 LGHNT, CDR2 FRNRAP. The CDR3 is CASGLVVVRDGAKNIQYF. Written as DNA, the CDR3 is TGTGCTAGTGGTTTGGTAGTCGTCCGCGACGGAGCCAAAAACATTCAGTACTTC.

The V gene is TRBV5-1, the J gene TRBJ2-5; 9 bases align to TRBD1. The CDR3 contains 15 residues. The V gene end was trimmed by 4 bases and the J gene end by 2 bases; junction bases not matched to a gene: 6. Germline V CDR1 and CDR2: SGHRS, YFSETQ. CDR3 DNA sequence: TGCGCCAGCAGCCAACTCGGGACAGGGCAAGAGACCCAGTACTTC. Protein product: CASSQLGTGQETQYF.

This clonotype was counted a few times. The CDR3 bases are TGTGCCAGCAGTTACAGGGGGGCTGAAGCTTTCTTT. Its translation: CASSYRGAEAFF. The chain recombines TRBV6-5 with TRBJ1-1, with D perhaps TRBD1 (6 bases). Trimming cost V 2 bases and J 6 bases, with 7 bases left between them. In germline, CDR1 is MNHEY, CDR2 SVGAGI. The CDR3 has 12 amino acids.

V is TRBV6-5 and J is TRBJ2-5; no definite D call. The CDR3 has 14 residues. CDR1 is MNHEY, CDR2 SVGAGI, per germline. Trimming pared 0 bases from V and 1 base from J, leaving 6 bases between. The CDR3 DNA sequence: TGTGCCAGCAGTTACTCATCCACCCAAGAGACCCAGTACTTC. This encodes CASSYSSTQETQYF.

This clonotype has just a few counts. The CDR3 here is CASSLDMSYEQYF. The CDR3 coding sequence is TGCGCCAGCAGCTTGGACATGTCCTACGAGCAGTACTTC. This chain connects TRBV5-1 to TRBJ2-7; D remains unclear. V was trimmed by 0 bases and J by 1 base, leaving 5 bases between them. The germline V gene has CDR1 SGHRS and CDR2 YFSETQ. There are 13 residues in the CDR3.

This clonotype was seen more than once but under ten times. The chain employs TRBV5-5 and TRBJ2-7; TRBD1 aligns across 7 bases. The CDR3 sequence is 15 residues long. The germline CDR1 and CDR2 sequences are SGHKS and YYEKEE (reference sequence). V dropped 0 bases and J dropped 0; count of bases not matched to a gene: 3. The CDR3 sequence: CASSLAWDSSYEQYF. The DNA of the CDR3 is TGTGCCAGCAGCTTGGCTTGGGACAGCTCCTACGAGCAGTACTTC.

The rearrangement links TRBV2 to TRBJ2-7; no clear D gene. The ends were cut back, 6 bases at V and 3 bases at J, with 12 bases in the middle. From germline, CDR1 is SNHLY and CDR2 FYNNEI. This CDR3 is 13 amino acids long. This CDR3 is CASSANWGYEQYV. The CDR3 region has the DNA TGTGCCAGCAGCGCTAACTGGGGCTACGAGCAGTACGTC.

The CDR3 region has the DNA TGTGCCAGCAGCTTAGTTACCCGCACAGATACGCAGTATTTT. It yields the protein CASSLVTRTDTQYF. V and J are TRBV7-2 and TRBJ2-3, with no clear D. There are 14 residues in the CDR3. Trimming removed 1 base at V and 1 base at J, with 6 bases between. Germline CDR1 is SGHTA and CDR2 is FQGNSA.

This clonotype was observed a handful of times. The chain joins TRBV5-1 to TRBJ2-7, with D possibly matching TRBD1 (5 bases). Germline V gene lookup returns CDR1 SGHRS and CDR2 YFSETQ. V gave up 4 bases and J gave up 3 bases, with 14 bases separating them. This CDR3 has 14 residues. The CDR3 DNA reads TGCGCCAGCAGCGCCCCCGGACACTTCTACGAGCAGTACTTC. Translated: CASSAPGHFYEQYF.

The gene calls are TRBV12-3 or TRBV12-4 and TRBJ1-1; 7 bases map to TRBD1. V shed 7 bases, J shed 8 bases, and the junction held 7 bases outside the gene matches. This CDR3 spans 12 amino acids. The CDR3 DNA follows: TGTGCCAGCACCTCTTTACAGGGGGAAGCTTTCTTT. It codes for CASTSLQGEAFF.

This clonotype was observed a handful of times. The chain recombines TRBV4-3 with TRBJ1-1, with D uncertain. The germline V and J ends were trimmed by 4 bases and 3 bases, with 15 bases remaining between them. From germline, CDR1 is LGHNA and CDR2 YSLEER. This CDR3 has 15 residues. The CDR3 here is CASSPLGQDYTEAFF. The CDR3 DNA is TGCGCCAGCAGCCCCCTCGGGCAGGATTACACTGAAGCTTTCTTT.

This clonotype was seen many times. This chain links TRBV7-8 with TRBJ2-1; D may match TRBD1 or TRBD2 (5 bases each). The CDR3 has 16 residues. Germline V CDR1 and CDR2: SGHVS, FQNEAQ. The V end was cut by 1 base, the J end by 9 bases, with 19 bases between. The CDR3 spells CASSLGLGEYRGEQFF. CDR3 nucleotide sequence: TGTGCCAGCAGCTTAGGCTTGGGGGAATACCGGGGTGAGCAGTTCTTC.

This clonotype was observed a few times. In DNA form, the CDR3 reads TGTGCCAGCAGCTTAGGAAGGGTGACCAGCGGGGGCTCCTACGAGCAGTACTTC. Its translation is CASSLGRVTSGGSYEQYF. The chain couples TRBV11-2 to TRBJ2-7; TRBD2 matches at 8 bases. The V gene end was trimmed by 1 base and the J gene end by 0 bases; junction bases not matched to a gene: 11. The CDR3 totals 18 residues. The germline CDR1 and CDR2 sequences are SGHAT and FQNNGV.

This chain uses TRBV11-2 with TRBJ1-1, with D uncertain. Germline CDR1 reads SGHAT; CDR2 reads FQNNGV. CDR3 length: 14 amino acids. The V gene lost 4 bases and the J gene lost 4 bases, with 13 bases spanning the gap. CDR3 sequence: CASSSPRDGTEAFF. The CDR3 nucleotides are TGTGCCAGCAGCTCCCCACGGGATGGCACTGAAGCTTTCTTT. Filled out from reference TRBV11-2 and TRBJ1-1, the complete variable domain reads EAGVAQSPRYKIIEKRQSVAFWCNPISGHATLYWYQQILGQGPKLLIQFQNNGVVDDSQLPKDRFSAERLKGVDSTLKIQPAKLEDSAVYLCASSSPRDGTEAFFGQGTRLTVV.

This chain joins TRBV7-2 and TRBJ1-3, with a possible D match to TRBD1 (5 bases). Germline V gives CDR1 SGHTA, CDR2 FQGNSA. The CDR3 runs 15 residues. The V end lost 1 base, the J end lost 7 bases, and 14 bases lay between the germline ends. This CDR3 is CASSLVAGWTNTIYF. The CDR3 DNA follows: TGTGCCAGCAGCTTAGTGGCAGGGTGGACGAACACCATATATTTT.

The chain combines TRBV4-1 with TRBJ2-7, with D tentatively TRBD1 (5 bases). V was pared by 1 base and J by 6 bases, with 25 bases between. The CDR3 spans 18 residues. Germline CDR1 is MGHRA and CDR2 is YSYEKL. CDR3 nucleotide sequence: TGCGCCAGCAGCCAAGGGAGCTCAGGGTCCATTACGGACGGCGAGCAGTACTTC. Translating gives CASSQGSSGSITDGEQYF.

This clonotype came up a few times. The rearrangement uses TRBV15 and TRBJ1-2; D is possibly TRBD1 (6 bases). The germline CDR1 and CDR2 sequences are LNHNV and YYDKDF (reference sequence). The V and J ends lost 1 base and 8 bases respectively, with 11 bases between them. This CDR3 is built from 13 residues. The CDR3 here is CATSRGQAEGYTF. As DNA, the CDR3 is TGTGCCACCAGCAGAGGACAGGCGGAGGGCTACACCTTC.

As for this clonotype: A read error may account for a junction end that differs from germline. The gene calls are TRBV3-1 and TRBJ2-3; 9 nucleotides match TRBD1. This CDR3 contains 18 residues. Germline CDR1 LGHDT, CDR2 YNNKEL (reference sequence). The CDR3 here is CACSPPIGTGYSQGTQYF. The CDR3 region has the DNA TGTGCCTGCAGTCCACCAATAGGGACAGGGTATAGTCAGGGTACGCAGTATTTT.

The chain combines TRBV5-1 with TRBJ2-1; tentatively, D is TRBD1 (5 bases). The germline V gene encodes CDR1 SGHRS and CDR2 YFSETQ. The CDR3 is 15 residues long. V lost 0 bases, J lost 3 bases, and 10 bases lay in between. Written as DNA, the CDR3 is TGCGCCAGCAGCTTGGGACAGAGCTTCTACAATGAGCAGTTCTTC. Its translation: CASSLGQSFYNEQFF.

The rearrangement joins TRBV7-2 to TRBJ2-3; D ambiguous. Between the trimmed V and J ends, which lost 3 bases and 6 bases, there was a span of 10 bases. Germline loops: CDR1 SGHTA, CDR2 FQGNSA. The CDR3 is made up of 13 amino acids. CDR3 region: CASSFILRDTQYF. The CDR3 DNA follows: TGTGCCAGCAGCTTTATCCTTCGGGATACGCAGTATTTT.